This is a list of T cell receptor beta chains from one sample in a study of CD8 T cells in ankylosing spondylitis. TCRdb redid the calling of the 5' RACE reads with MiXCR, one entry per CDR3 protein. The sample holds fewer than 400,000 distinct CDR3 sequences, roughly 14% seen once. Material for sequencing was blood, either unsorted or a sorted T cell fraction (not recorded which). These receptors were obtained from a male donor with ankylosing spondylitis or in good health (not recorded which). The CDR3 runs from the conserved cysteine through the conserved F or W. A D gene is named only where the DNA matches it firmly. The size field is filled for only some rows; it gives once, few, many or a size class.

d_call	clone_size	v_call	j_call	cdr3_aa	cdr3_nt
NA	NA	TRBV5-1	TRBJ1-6	CASSLGSQNNSPLHF	TGCGCCAGCAGCTTGGGGTCCCAGAATAATTCACCCCTCCACTTT
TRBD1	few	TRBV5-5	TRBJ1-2	CASSLQTGNYGYTF	TGTGCCAGCAGCTTACAGACAGGGAACTATGGCTACACCTTC
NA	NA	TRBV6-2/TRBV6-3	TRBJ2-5	CASSYSIGDQETQYF	TGTGCCAGCAGTTACTCGATTGGCGACCAAGAGACCCAGTACTTC
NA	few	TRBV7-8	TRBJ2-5	CASSFTGTLGETQYF	TGTGCCAGCAGCTTTACAGGGACCTTGGGGGAGACCCAGTACTTC
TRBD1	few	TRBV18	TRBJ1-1	CASSVTGGSTEAFF	TGTGCCAGCTCAGTGACAGGGGGCTCGACTGAAGCTTTCTTT
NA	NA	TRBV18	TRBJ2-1	CASSSGLLSSYNEQFF	TGTGCCAGCTCCTCTGGACTACTTAGTTCCTACAATGAGCAGTTCTTC
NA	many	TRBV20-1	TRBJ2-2	CSATGTYTGELFF	TGCAGTGCTACCGGGACTTACACCGGGGAGCTGTTTTTT
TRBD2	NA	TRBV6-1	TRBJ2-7	CASRLAGVYEQYF	TGTGCCAGCCGGCTAGCGGGGGTCTACGAGCAGTACTTC
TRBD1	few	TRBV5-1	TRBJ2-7	CASRFWDRALDEQYF	TGCGCCAGCAGGTTTTGGGACAGGGCCCTGGACGAGCAGTACTTC
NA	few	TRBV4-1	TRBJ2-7	CASSQGEWGQSGEQYF	TGCGCCAGCAGCCAAGGGGAGTGGGGGCAAAGTGGCGAGCAGTACTTC
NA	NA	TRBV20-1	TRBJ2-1	CSAMTGHEQFF	TGCAGTGCTATGACAGGACATGAGCAGTTCTTC
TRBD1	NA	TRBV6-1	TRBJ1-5	CASSMRQGKDQPQHF	TGTGCCAGCAGTATGCGACAGGGGAAGGATCAGCCCCAGCATTTT
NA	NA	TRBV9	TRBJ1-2	CASSVVSGANTF	TGTGCCAGCAGCGTAGTCTCAGGGGCAAACACCTTC
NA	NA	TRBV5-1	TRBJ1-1	CASSSRGSDTEAFF	TGCGCCAGCAGCTCCAGGGGATCGGACACTGAAGCTTTCTTT
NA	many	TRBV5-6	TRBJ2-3	CASTHNPGTDTQYF	TGTGCCAGCACCCACAATCCTGGTACAGATACGCAGTATTTT
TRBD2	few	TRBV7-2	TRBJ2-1	CASSLEGLGYNEQFF	TGTGCCAGCAGCTTAGAGGGACTAGGGTACAATGAGCAGTTCTTC
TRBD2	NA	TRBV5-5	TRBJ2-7	CASTSQAGGPFYEQYF	TGTGCCAGCACCTCACAAGCGGGAGGCCCTTTCTACGAGCAGTACTTC
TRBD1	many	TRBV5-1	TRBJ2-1	CASSLGQGVDEQFF	TGCGCCAGCAGCTTGGGGCAGGGGGTGGATGAGCAGTTCTTC
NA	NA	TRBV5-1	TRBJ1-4	CASSLDSLKLFF	TGCGCCAGCAGCTTAGACAGTTTAAAACTGTTTTTT
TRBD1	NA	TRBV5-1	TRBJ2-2	CASSPRQGGNTGELFF	TGCGCCAGCAGCCCAAGACAGGGGGGGAACACCGGGGAGCTGTTTTTT
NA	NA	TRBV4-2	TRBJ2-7	CASSRLGGDDYEQYF	TGTGCCAGCAGCCGACTAGGGGGAGACGACTACGAGCAGTACTTC
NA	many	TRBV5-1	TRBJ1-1	CASSLGYEAFF	TGCGCCAGCAGCCTCGGGTATGAAGCTTTCTTT
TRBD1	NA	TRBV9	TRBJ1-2	CASSPRTGVHYGYTF	TGTGCCAGCAGCCCGAGGACAGGGGTGCACTATGGCTACACCTTC
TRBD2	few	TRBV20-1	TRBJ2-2	CSGAGGPTGELFF	TGCAGTGGGGCGGGGGGCCCGACCGGGGAGCTGTTTTTT
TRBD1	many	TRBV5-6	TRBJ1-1	CASRQGQLVEAFF	TGTGCCAGCAGGCAGGGACAGTTGGTGGAAGCTTTCTTT
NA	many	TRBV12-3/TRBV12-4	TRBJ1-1	CASSFRPKDTEAFF	TGTGCCAGCAGTTTCAGGCCCAAGGACACTGAAGCTTTCTTT
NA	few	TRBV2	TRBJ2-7	CASAGTVSSYEQYF	TGTGCCAGCGCAGGGACGGTGAGCTCCTACGAGCAGTACTTC
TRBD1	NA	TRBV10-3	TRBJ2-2	CAIRIKPGQGSTGELFF	TGTGCCATCAGAATAAAACCGGGACAGGGAAGTACCGGGGAGCTGTTTTTT
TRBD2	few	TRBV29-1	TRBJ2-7	CSVRQREGNEQYF	TGCAGCGTTCGACAACGGGAGGGGAACGAGCAGTACTTC
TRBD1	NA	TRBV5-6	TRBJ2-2	CASSPDRGRPGELFF	TGTGCCAGCAGCCCGGACAGGGGGCGCCCCGGGGAGCTGTTTTTT
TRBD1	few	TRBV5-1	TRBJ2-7	CASSVGTGGLGYEQYF	TGCGCCAGCAGCGTGGGGACAGGGGGCCTAGGCTACGAGCAGTACTTC
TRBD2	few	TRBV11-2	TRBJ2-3	CASSLDRGSGGDTQYF	TGTGCCAGCAGCTTAGATCGAGGTAGCGGGGGTGATACGCAGTATTTT
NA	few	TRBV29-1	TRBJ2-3	CSVASLSSTDTQYF	TGCAGCGTTGCAAGTCTTTCTAGCACAGATACGCAGTATTTT
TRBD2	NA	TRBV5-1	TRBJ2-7	CASSPLAGPPYEQYF	TGCGCCAGCAGCCCCCTAGCGGGGCCCCCCTACGAGCAGTACTTC
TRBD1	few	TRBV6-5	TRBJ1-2	CASSFNSGTGIGGYTF	TGTGCCAGCAGTTTTAACTCCGGGACAGGTATTGGTGGCTACACCTTC
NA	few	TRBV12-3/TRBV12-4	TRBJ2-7	CASSEDRGYEQYF	TGTGCCAGCAGTGAAGACAGAGGCTACGAGCAGTACTTC
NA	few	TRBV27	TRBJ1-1	CASATQNTEAFF	TGTGCCAGCGCCACACAGAACACTGAAGCTTTCTTT
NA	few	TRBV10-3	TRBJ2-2	CATFNRDSGRVFF	TGTGCCACCTTTAACCGGGACTCCGGCCGGGTGTTTTTT
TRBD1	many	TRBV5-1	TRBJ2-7	CASSGQASSYEQYF	TGCGCCAGCAGTGGACAGGCGAGCTCCTACGAGCAGTACTTC
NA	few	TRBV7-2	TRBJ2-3	CASSLRDRPATQYF	TGTGCCAGCAGCCTACGGGACCGGCCTGCTACGCAGTATTTT
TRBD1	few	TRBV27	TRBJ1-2	CASGRDRANYGYTF	TGTGCCAGTGGCCGGGACAGAGCTAACTATGGCTACACCTTC
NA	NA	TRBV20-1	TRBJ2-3	CSANPDSTDTQYF	TGCAGTGCCAACCCGGACTCCACAGATACGCAGTATTTT
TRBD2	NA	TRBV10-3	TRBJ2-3	CAISDGLAGLTDTQYF	TGTGCCATCAGTGATGGGCTAGCGGGGCTGACAGATACGCAGTATTTT
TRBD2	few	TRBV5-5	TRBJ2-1	CASSLALADYNEQFF	TGTGCCAGCAGCTTGGCACTAGCGGACTACAATGAGCAGTTCTTC
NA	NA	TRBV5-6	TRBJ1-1	CASSFQGYGTEAFF	TGTGCCAGCAGCTTCCAGGGGTATGGCACTGAAGCTTTCTTT
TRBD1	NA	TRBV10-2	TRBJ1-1	CASSELGLSRGRKNTEAFF	TGCGCCAGCAGTGAGCTTGGGTTGAGCAGGGGGAGGAAGAACACTGAAGCTTTCTTT
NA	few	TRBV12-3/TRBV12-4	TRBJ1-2	CASSLAGVNGYTF	TGTGCCAGCAGTTTAGCCGGCGTGAATGGCTACACCTTC
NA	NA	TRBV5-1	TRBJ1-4	CASSLEPTVEEKLFF	TGCGCCAGCAGCCTGGAACCGACAGTGGAGGAAAAACTGTTTTTT
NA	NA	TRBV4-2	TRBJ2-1	CASSQDWSPYNEQFF	TGTGCCAGCAGCCAAGATTGGAGCCCCTACAATGAGCAGTTCTTC
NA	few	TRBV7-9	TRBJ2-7	CASSPNYEQYF	TGTGCCAGCAGCCCGAACTACGAGCAGTACTTC
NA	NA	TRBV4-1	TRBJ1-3	CASSWGFPGNTIYF	TGCGCCAGCAGTTGGGGTTTTCCTGGAAACACCATATATTTT
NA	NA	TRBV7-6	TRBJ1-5	CASSLRAGGNNQPQHF	TGTGCCAGCAGCTTACGTGCCGGCGGTAACAATCAGCCCCAGCATTTT